The 10 T cell receptor beta chains given below trace back to one sample, sequenced in a study of blood T cell repertoires in COVID-19. Profiled with immunoSEQ multiplex PCR; TCRdb holds only in-frame clones, not every one. The sample holds approximately 100,000 clones, around 82% seen once. Sequenced input: peripheral blood. These receptors were obtained from a woman aged 45-60 years with acute or convalescent COVID-19.

This chain uses TRBV9 with TRBJ2-5; 11 bases line up with TRBD1. Unmatched junction bases numbered 5, after V lost 2 bases and J lost 5 bases. CDR1 SGDLS and CDR2 YYNGEE come from the germline V gene. The CDR3 contains 15 residues. The CDR3 loop is CASSVRRDRGETQYF. In DNA form, the CDR3 reads TGTGCCAGCAGCGTCCGGCGGGACAGGGGGGAGACCCAGTACTTC.

This clone was counted between two and nine times. The chain couples TRBV13 to TRBJ1-3, with D maybe TRBD1 (6 bases). Trimming stripped 2 bases from V and 2 bases from J, with 10 bases between. Germline loops: CDR1 PRHDT, CDR2 FYEKMQ (reference sequence). The CDR3 spans 15 residues. CDR3 DNA sequence: TGTGCCAGCAGCTTATACGGGGGGCCTGGAAACACCATATATTTT. It translates to CASSLYGGPGNTIYF.

V and J are TRBV27 and TRBJ1-6; D is undetermined. This CDR3 is 14 amino acids long. Germline assignment: CDR1 MNHEY and CDR2 SMNVEV (reference sequence). The ends were cut back, 5 bases at V and 9 bases at J, with 14 bases in the middle. The CDR3 nucleotides are TGTGCCAGCAGTAGTCGGGGTCTTGGTTCACCCCTCCACTTT. This sequence encodes CASSSRGLGSPLHF.

The V call is TRBV9, the J call TRBJ1-2, with D perhaps TRBD1 (6 bases). The V end lost 5 bases, the J end lost 3 bases, and 17 bases lay between the germline ends. The germline V gene encodes CDR1 SGDLS and CDR2 YYNGEE. The CDR3 runs to 15 residues. The CDR3 loop reads CASSAATGLYYGYTF. CDR3 nucleotide sequence: TGTGCCAGCAGTGCTGCGACAGGATTATACTATGGCTACACCTTC.

This sequence joins TRBV12-5 and TRBJ1-1; D is perhaps TRBD1 (5 bases). CDR1 and CDR2 (germline): LGHNT, FRNRAP. V was trimmed by 6 bases and J by 3 bases, leaving 14 bases between them. This CDR3 is 14 amino acids long. CDR3 amino acids: CASGQTGGYTEAFF. CDR3 in DNA: TGTGCTAGTGGACAGACCGGGGGTTACACTGAAGCTTTCTTT.

The rearrangement links TRBV7-9 to TRBJ1-2; the D gene is possibly TRBD1 (5 bases). Trimming shortened V by 4 bases and J by 7 bases, and 13 bases separated the two germline ends. The CDR3 length is 13 residues. In germline, CDR1 is SEHNR, CDR2 FQNEAQ (reference sequence). This CDR3 reads CASSSFGASGYTF. The DNA for the CDR3 is TGTGCCAGCAGCTCCTTTGGGGCATCTGGCTACACCTTC. Based on the CDR3 plus reference TRBV7-9 and TRBJ1-2, the full variable domain is DTGVSQNPRHKITKRGQNVTFRCDPISEHNRLYWYRQTLGQGPEFLTYFQNEAQLEKSRLLSDRFSAERPKGSFSTLEIQRTEQGDSAMYLCASSSFGASGYTFGSGTRLTVV.

The chain couples TRBV6-5 to TRBJ2-1; 7 bases line up with TRBD2. The V segment lost 6 bases and the J segment 4 bases; nucleotides outside the gene matches: 9. This CDR3 contains 15 residues. The germline CDR1 and CDR2 sequences are MNHEY and SVGAGI. CDR3 sequence reads: CASSYQAGVYNEQFF. CDR3 sequence (DNA): TGTGCCAGCAGCTATCAGGCGGGAGTTTACAATGAGCAGTTCTTC.

CDR3 in amino acids: CATSRVDRVATNEKLFF. In DNA form, the CDR3 reads TGTGCCACCAGCAGAGTCGATCGGGTAGCAACTAATGAAAAACTGTTTTTT. This chain joins TRBV15 and TRBJ1-4, with D unresolved. Looked up from germline, CDR1 is LNHNV and CDR2 is YYDKDF (reference sequence). CDR3 length equals 17 residues. Trimming removed 1 base at V and 0 bases at J, with 12 bases between.

This sequence joins TRBV6-5 and TRBJ1-2, with D possibly TRBD1 on 6 matching bases. The V gene lost 10 bases and the J gene lost 4 bases, with 19 bases spanning the gap. This CDR3 has 14 residues. Germline CDR1 MNHEY, CDR2 SVGAGI. As DNA, the CDR3 is TGTGCCACCAGACCGACAGGAAAAGGCTATGGCTACACCTTC. Residues: CATRPTGKGYGYTF.

The CDR3 bases are TGTGCCAGCTCACCTAGCGGGGGCACTGAAGCTTTCTTT. Encoded protein: CASSPSGGTEAFF. The V gene is TRBV18, the J gene TRBJ1-1; possibly TRBD1 for D (5 bases). CDR3 length: 13 residues. V was pared by 3 bases and J by 4 bases, with 9 bases between. Germline V gene sequence: CDR1 KGHSH, CDR2 LQKENI.